This is a list of T cell receptor beta chains from one sample in a study of blood T cell repertoires in COVID-19. The repertoire was sequenced with immunoSEQ multiplex PCR; TCRdb's copy has only in-frame clones and lacks some. Among nearly 110,000 clones listed, around 89% were seen once. The specimen was peripheral blood. The receptors were gathered from a man in his forties or fifties with active or convalescent COVID-19. The CDR3 runs from the conserved cysteine through the conserved F or W. The order of the fields is clone size, D gene, J gene, V gene, CDR3 protein, CDR3 DNA. A D gene is named only where the DNA matches it firmly. The size entry is marked missing in some rows and otherwise reads once, few, many or a size class.

clone_size: -
d_call: TRBD2
j_call: TRBJ2-5
v_call: TRBV19
cdr3_aa: CASSIGPSGVETQYF
cdr3_nt: TGTGCCAGTAGTATTGGTCCTAGCGGGGTCGAGACCCAGTACTTC

clone_size: -
d_call: -
j_call: TRBJ2-1
v_call: TRBV9
cdr3_aa: CASSVGVYNEQFF
cdr3_nt: TGTGCCAGCAGCGTAGGAGTCTACAATGAGCAGTTCTTC

clone_size: -
d_call: -
j_call: TRBJ1-3
v_call: TRBV28
cdr3_aa: CASRLAGGNTIYF
cdr3_nt: TGTGCCAGCAGACTAGCGGGAGGAAACACCATATATTTT

clone_size: few
d_call: TRBD1
j_call: TRBJ2-7
v_call: TRBV28
cdr3_aa: CASSGPGQGPSYEQYF
cdr3_nt: TGTGCCAGCAGTGGACCGGGACAGGGGCCCTCCTACGAGCAGTACTTC

clone_size: -
d_call: TRBD1
j_call: TRBJ1-1
v_call: TRBV11-3
cdr3_aa: CASSKGGTGTTEAFF
cdr3_nt: TGTGCCAGCAGCAAGGGCGGGACAGGGACCACTGAAGCTTTCTTT

clone_size: once
d_call: TRBD2
j_call: TRBJ2-5
v_call: TRBV5-4
cdr3_aa: CASSSQGLAGETQYF
cdr3_nt: TGTGCCAGCAGCTCCCAAGGACTAGCGGGCGAGACCCAGTACTTC

clone_size: -
d_call: TRBD2
j_call: TRBJ2-2
v_call: TRBV6-5
cdr3_aa: CASGRGTITGELFF
cdr3_nt: TGTGCCAGCGGGCGGGGGACTATCACCGGGGAGCTGTTTTTT

clone_size: -
d_call: -
j_call: TRBJ1-4
v_call: TRBV7-9
cdr3_aa: CASSLRPEINEKLFF
cdr3_nt: TGTGCCAGCAGCTTAAGGCCGGAGATTAATGAAAAACTGTTTTTT

clone_size: once
d_call: -
j_call: TRBJ2-7
v_call: TRBV16
cdr3_aa: CASSQSEHEQDEQYF
cdr3_nt: TGTGCCAGCAGCCAATCGGAACACGAACAGGACGAGCAGTACTTC

clone_size: -
d_call: TRBD2
j_call: TRBJ2-2
v_call: TRBV5-5
cdr3_aa: CASSLAGGTGELFF
cdr3_nt: TGTGCCAGCAGCTTGGCGGGGGGGACCGGGGAGCTGTTTTTT

clone_size: -
d_call: -
j_call: TRBJ2-3
v_call: TRBV6-5
cdr3_aa: CASRVTRAADTQYF
cdr3_nt: TGTGCCAGCAGGGTTACCAGGGCGGCAGATACGCAGTATTTT

clone_size: -
d_call: TRBD2
j_call: TRBJ2-2
v_call: TRBV27
cdr3_aa: CASSLFGGSLYGELFF
cdr3_nt: TGTGCCAGCAGTTTATTTGGCGGGAGCTTGTACGGGGAGCTGTTTTTT

clone_size: once
d_call: -
j_call: TRBJ2-2
v_call: TRBV30
cdr3_aa: CAWSKGAGGELFF
cdr3_nt: TGTGCCTGGTCCAAGGGAGCGGGCGGGGAGCTGTTTTTT

clone_size: -
d_call: -
j_call: TRBJ2-2
v_call: TRBV28
cdr3_aa: CASSPMTGELFF
cdr3_nt: TGTGCCAGCAGCCCCATGACCGGGGAGCTGTTTTTT

clone_size: once
d_call: -
j_call: TRBJ1-1
v_call: TRBV5-1
cdr3_aa: CASSLGTGINTEAFF
cdr3_nt: TGCGCCAGCAGCTTGGGTACAGGGATAAACACTGAAGCTTTCTTT

clone_size: -
d_call: TRBD2
j_call: TRBJ2-1
v_call: TRBV9
cdr3_aa: CASSVVASGSYEQFF
cdr3_nt: TGTGCCAGCAGCGTAGTGGCTAGCGGGAGCTATGAGCAGTTCTTC

clone_size: -
d_call: TRBD1
j_call: TRBJ2-2
v_call: TRBV10-3
cdr3_aa: CAISQPTGVARELFF
cdr3_nt: TGTGCCATCAGTCAACCGACAGGGGTGGCCCGGGAGCTGTTTTTT

clone_size: few
d_call: -
j_call: TRBJ1-6
v_call: TRBV5-4
cdr3_aa: CASSFTNTDSPLHF
cdr3_nt: TGTGCCAGCAGCTTCACTAACACGGATTCACCCCTCCACTTT

clone_size: -
d_call: -
j_call: TRBJ1-5
v_call: TRBV30
cdr3_aa: CAWSGGGDQPQHF
cdr3_nt: TGTGCCTGGAGTGGGGGAGGAGATCAGCCCCAGCATTTT

clone_size: -
d_call: -
j_call: TRBJ1-6
v_call: TRBV16
cdr3_aa: CASSQARGANSPLHF
cdr3_nt: TGTGCCAGCAGCCAGGCCCGGGGGGCAAATTCACCCCTCCACTTT

clone_size: -
d_call: TRBD2
j_call: TRBJ2-5
v_call: TRBV18
cdr3_aa: CASSPPSGFQETQYF
cdr3_nt: TGTGCCAGCTCACCACCTAGCGGGTTCCAAGAGACCCAGTACTTC

clone_size: -
d_call: TRBD1
j_call: TRBJ1-5
v_call: TRBV10-3
cdr3_aa: CAIRAGGDQPQHF
cdr3_nt: TGTGCCATCAGAGCAGGGGGCGATCAGCCCCAGCATTTT

clone_size: -
d_call: -
j_call: TRBJ1-2
v_call: TRBV3-1/TRBV3-2
cdr3_aa: CASSPRGAGPNYGYTF
cdr3_nt: TGTGCCAGCAGCCCACGGGGGGCAGGTCCCAACTATGGCTACACCTTC

clone_size: -
d_call: -
j_call: TRBJ1-6
v_call: TRBV23-1
cdr3_aa: CASSHPGWWRADYNSPLHF
cdr3_nt: TGCGCCAGCAGTCATCCCGGGTGGTGGAGGGCAGACTATAATTCACCCCTCCACTTT

clone_size: few
d_call: -
j_call: TRBJ1-2
v_call: TRBV6-5
cdr3_aa: CASSLGQFSNYGYTF
cdr3_nt: TGTGCCAGCAGCCTCGGACAGTTCTCGAACTATGGCTACACCTTC

clone_size: -
d_call: -
j_call: TRBJ2-5
v_call: TRBV5-1
cdr3_aa: CASSLYGQETQYF
cdr3_nt: TGCGCCAGCAGCTTATACGGGCAAGAGACCCAGTACTTC

clone_size: -
d_call: TRBD2
j_call: TRBJ2-1
v_call: TRBV7-2
cdr3_aa: CASSLVAGNNEQFF
cdr3_nt: TGTGCCAGCAGCTTAGTAGCGGGAAACAATGAGCAGTTCTTC